This T cell receptor (beta chain) came from a study of blood T cell repertoires in COVID-19 (dated by TCRdb to about 2020). For context, the study as a whole: Samples from collaborators originated in the United States, Italy and Spain and spanned both the acute and convalescent phases of COVID-19. The repertoires were released in a freely available public database meant as a resource for research on the immune response to SARS-CoV-2. Deeply sampled blood TCRbeta repertoires from subjects exposed to, actively infected with, or recovered from COVID-19 were included in the dataset. Sample metadata almost always included a de-identified subject ID, COVID-19 status, age in years and sex. The material from the prospective study consisted of cDNA or gDNA derived from T cells, B-cell-depleted T cells, or PBMCs. HLA class I and class II types, where available, came from metadata supplied by the sample provider rather than from assay-based typing. The samples were drawn from two sources: the first 160 participants of the ongoing ImmuneRACE study, and 950 to 1,500 subjects contributed by 6 global collaborators.

The germline V gene specifies MNHNS as CDR1 and SASEGT as CDR2. The CDR3 spans 15 residues, from the cysteine through the phenylalanine. The only DNA kept is the CDR3, 45 bases in frame from the first base. Trimming at the junction amounts to 2 bases on V and 2 bases on J, and the germline ends lie 10 bases apart. TCRbeta CDR3 regions were amplified from genomic DNA by means of the immunoSEQ Assay, a bias-controlled multiplex PCR. For the original study's pipeline: The number of nucleated cells in each sample was estimated from the amplification of reference gene primers within the assay. Sequence reads were collapsed and filtered to measure the absolute abundance of every unique TCRbeta CDR3 rearrangement. For each sample, productive Simpson clonality was calculated as the square root of Simpson's diversity index across productive rearrangements. TCRdb's version of the immuneACCESS table is confined to in-frame rearrangements and falls short of the full clone set. An unresolved V gene accounts for under half of the shortfall where checked; the remainder is of unknown origin. V and J calls and clone size follow that table, whereas D and trimming were derived from the DNA. This sample is represented by 400,000 to 500,000 clones; roughly 90% of them were singletons. The ten top clones hold approximately 2% of the sample.

Findings and caveats that apply to the study as a whole: Clinical and demographic metadata were provided uncurated, with the amount varying by source and participant.

Participants in the prospective study were enrolled through a virtual design, were aged roughly 18 to 100 years, and lived in about two dozen United States geographic areas. Cohort assignment in the prospective study relied on participant-reported clinical history from a screening survey and a study questionnaire. ImmuneRACE Cohort 3 recovered participants were defined by two consecutive negative NP/OP PCR tests, healthcare professional clearance, or symptom resolution. Mobile phlebotomists in the prospective study collected whole blood, serum and a nasopharyngeal or oropharyngeal swab from every participant. Participants in the prospective study had the option to provide additional blood draws and questionnaires over a roughly 2-month period. Blood samples from the prospective study were shipped frozen or at room temperature prior to DNA extraction. Points on this clone: The clone's antigen remains unknown. Per-nucleotide qualities are absent, and no much larger clonotype sits a single base away.

The sequenced sample consisted of PBMCs or T cells enriched from blood (not recorded which). The clonotype comes from a woman in her thirties or forties who had recovered from COVID-19. The rearrangement combines TRBV6-1 with TRBJ1-5; the D segment cannot be called with confidence. CDR3 protein: CASSEFWSGNQPQHF. The nucleotides read TGTGCCAGCAGTGAATTCTGGTCGGGCAATCAGCCCCAGCATTTT.